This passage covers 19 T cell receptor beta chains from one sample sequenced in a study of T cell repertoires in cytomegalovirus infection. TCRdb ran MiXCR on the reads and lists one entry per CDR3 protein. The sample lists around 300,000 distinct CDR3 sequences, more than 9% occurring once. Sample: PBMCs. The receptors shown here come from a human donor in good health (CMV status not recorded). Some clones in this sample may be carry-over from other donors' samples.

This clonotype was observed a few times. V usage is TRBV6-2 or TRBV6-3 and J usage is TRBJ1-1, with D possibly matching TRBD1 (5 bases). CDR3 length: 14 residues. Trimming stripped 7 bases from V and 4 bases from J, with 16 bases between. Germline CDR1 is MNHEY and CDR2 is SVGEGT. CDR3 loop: CASNPRGLSTEAFF. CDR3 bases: TGTGCCAGCAACCCGAGGGGCCTGAGCACTGAAGCTTTCTTT.

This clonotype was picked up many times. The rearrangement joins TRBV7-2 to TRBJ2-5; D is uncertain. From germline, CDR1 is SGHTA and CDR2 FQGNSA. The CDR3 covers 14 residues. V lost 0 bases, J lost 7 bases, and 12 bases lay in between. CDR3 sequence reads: CASSLASAPGTQYF. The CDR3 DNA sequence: TGTGCCAGCAGCTTAGCCAGTGCCCCGGGGACCCAGTACTTC.

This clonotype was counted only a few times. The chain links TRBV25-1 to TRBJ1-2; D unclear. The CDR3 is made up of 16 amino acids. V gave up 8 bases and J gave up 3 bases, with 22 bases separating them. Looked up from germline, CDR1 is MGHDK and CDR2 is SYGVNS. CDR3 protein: CASWPGGRTNHYGYTF. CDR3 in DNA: TGTGCCAGCTGGCCGGGAGGGCGCACCAATCACTATGGCTACACCTTC.

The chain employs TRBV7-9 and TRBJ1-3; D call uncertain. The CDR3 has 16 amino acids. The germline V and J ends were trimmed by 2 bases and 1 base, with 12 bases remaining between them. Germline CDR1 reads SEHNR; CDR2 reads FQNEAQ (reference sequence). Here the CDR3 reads CASSLSRARSGNTIYF. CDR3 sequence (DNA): TGTGCCAGCAGCTTAAGCCGGGCTCGGTCTGGAAACACCATATATTTT.

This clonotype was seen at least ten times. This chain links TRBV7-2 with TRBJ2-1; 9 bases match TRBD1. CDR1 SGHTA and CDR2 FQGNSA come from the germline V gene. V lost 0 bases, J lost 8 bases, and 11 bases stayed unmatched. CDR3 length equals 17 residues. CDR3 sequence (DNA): TGTGCCAGCAGCTTAGCTCCCCGGGACAGGGCAGGGGATGAGCAGTTCTTC. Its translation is CASSLAPRDRAGDEQFF. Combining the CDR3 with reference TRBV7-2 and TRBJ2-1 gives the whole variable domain GAGVSQSPSNKVTEKGKDVELRCDPISGHTALYWYRQSLGQGLEFLIYFQGNSAPDKSGLPSDRFSAERTGGSVSTLTIQRTQQEDSAVYLCASSLAPRDRAGDEQFFGPGTRLTVL.

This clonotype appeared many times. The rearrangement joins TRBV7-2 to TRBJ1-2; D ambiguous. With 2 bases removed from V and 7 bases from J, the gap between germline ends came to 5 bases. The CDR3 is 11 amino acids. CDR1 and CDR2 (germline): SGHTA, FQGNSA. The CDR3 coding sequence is TGTGCCAGCAGCTTACTAGTTGGCTACACCTTC. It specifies CASSLLVGYTF.

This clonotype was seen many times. Written as DNA, the CDR3 is TGTGCCAGCAGTTTATCCCCCTTCGCGCCGGAAGGCCCGAACTACGAGCAGTACTTC. It specifies CASSLSPFAPEGPNYEQYF. This chain links TRBV7-6 with TRBJ2-7, with D hard to call. The CDR3 contains 19 residues. Germline CDR1 and CDR2: SGHVS and FNYEAQ. The V end lost 6 bases, the J end lost 3 bases, and 30 bases lay between the germline ends.

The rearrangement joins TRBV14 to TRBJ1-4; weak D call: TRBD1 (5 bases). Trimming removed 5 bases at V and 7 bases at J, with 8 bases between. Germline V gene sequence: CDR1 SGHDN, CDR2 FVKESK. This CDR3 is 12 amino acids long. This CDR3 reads CASSRDGEKLFF. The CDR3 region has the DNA TGTGCCAGCAGCAGGGACGGTGAAAAACTGTTTTTT.

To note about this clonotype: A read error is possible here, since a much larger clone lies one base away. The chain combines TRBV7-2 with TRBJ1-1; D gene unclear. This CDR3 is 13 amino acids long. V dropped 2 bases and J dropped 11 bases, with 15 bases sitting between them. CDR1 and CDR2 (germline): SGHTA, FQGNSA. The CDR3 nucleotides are TGTGCCAGCAGCTTATCCGGGTTGGGTAATGCTTTCTTT. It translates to CASSLSGLGNAFF.

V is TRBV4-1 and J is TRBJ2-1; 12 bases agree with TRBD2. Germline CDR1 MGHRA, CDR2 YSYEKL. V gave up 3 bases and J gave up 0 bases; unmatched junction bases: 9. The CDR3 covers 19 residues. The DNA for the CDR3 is TGCGCCAGCAGCCACCCTACCGGACTAGCGGGGTCCTCCTACAATGAGCAGTTCTTC. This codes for CASSHPTGLAGSSYNEQFF.

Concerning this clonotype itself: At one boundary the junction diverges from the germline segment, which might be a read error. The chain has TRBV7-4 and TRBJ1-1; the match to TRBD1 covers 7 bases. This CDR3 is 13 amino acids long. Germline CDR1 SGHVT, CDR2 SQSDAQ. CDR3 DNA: TGTGCCAGCAGCTTAGCTGGACAGGCCCATCGCCCCTTT. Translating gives CASSLAGQAHRPF.

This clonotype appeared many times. The CDR3 region has the DNA TGTGCCAGCAGTCTGACTGGATCTTCACCCCTCCACTTT. It translates to CASSLTGSSPLHF. This rearrangement joins TRBV7-2 to TRBJ1-6; D remains unclear. Trimming left V 6 bases short and J 9 bases short, with 12 bases between. The CDR3 length is 13 residues. The V gene's germline CDR1 is SGHTA and CDR2 FQGNSA.

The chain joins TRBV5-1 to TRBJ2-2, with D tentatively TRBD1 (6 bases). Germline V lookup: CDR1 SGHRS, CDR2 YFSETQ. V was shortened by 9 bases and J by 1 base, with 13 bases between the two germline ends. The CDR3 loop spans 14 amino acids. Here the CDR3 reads CATRLGQNTGELFF. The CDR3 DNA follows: TGCGCCACACGGCTGGGACAGAACACCGGGGAGCTGTTTTTT.

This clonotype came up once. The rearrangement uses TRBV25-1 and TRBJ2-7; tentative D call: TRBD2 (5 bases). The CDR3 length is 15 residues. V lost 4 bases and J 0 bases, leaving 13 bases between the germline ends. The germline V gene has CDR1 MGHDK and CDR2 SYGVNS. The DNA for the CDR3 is TGTGCCAGCAGTGGGAGGACGGTAGACTCCTACGAGCAGTACTTC. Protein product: CASSGRTVDSYEQYF.

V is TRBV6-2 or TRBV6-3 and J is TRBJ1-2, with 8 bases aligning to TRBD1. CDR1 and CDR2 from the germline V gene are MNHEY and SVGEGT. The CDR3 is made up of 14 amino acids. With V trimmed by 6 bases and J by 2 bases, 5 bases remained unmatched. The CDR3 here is CASRKTGENYGYTF. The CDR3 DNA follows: TGTGCCAGCAGAAAGACAGGGGAAAACTATGGCTACACCTTC.

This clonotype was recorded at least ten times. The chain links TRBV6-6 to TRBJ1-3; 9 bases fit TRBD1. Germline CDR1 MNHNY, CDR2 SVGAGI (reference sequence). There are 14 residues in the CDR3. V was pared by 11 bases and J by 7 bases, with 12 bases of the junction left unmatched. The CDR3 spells CACRGTGKGNTIYF. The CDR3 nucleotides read TGTGCCTGTCGAGGGACAGGGAAAGGGAACACCATATATTTT.

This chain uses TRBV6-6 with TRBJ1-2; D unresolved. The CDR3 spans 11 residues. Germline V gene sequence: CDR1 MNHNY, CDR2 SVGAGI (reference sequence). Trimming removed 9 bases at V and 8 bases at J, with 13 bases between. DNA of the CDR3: TGTGCCAGTTGGGAAGCGAGAGGCTACACCTTC. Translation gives CASWEARGYTF.

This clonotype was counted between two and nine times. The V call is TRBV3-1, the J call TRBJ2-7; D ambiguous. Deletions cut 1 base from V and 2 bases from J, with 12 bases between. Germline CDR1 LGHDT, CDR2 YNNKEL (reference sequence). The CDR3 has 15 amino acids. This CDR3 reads CASSQVSRPPYEQYF. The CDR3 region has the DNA TGTGCCAGCAGCCAAGTATCGCGCCCCCCCTACGAGCAGTACTTC.

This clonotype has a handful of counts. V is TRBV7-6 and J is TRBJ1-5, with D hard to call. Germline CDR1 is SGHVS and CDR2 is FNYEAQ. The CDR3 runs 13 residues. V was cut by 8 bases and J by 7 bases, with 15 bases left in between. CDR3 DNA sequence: TGTGCCAGCGCAAGGCAGGTGAACCAGCCCCAGCATTTT. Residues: CASARQVNQPQHF.